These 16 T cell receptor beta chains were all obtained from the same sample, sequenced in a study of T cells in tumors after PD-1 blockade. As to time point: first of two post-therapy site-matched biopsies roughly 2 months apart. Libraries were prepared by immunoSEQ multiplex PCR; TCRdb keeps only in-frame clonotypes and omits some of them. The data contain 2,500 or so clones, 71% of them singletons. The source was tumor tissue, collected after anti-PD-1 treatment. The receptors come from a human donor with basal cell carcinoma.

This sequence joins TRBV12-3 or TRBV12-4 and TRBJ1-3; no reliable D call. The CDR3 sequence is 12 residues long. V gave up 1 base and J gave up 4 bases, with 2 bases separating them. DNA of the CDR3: TGTGCCAGCAGTTTAGGGGGAAACACCATATATTTT. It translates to CASSLGGNTIYF.

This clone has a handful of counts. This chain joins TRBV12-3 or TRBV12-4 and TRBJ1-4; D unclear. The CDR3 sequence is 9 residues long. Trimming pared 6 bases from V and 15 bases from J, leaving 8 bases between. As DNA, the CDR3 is TGTGCCAGCAGCTCGGCATTGTTTTTT. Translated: CASSSALFF.

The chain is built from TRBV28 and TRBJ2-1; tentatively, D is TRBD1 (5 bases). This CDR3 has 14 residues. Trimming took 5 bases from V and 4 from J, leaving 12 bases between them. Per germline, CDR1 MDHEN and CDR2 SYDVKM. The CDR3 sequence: CASSGARAYNEQFF. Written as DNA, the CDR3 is TGTGCCAGCAGTGGGGCGCGAGCTTACAATGAGCAGTTCTTC.

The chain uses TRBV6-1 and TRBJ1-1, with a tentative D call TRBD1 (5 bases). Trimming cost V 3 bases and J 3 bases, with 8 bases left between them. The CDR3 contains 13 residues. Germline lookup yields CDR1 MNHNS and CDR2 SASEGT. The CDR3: CASSEGHHTEAFF. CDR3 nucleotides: TGTGCCAGCAGTGAGGGGCACCACACTGAAGCTTTCTTT.

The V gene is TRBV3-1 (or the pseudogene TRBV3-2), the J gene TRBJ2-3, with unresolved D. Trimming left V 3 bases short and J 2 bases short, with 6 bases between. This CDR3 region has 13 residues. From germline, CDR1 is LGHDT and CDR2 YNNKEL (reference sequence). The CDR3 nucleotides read TGTGCCAGCAGCCATAACCCCACAGATACGCAGTATTTT. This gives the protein CASSHNPTDTQYF.

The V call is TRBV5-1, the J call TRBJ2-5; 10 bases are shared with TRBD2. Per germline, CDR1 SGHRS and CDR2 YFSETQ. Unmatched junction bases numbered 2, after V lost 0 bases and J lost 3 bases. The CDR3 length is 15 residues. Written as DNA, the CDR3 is TGCGCCAGCAGCTTGGGAGCGGGGGGGAAAGAGACCCAGTACTTC. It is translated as CASSLGAGGKETQYF.

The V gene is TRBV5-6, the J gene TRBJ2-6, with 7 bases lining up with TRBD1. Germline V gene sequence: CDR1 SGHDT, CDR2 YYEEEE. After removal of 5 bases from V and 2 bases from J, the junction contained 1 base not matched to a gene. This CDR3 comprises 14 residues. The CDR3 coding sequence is TGTGCCAGCAGTCAGGGGGCTGGGGCCAACGTCCTGACTTTC. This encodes CASSQGAGANVLTF. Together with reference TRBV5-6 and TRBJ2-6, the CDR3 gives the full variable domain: DAGVTQSPTHLIKTRGQQVTLRCSPKSGHDTVSWYQQALGQGPQFIFQYYEEEERQRGNFPDRFSGHQFPNYSSELNVNALLLGDSALYLCASSQGAGANVLTFGAGSRLTVL.

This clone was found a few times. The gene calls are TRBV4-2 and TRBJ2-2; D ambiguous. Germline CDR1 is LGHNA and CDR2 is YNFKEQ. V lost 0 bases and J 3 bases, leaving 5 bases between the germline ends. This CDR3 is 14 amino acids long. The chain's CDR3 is CASSQDIYTGELFF. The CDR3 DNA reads TGTGCCAGCAGCCAAGATATCTACACCGGGGAGCTGTTTTTT.

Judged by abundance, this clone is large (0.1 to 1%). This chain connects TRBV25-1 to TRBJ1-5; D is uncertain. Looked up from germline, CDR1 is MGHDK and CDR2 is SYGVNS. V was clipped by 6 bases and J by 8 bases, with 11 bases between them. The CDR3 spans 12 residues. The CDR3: CASRNGREPQHF. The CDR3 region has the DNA TGTGCCAGCAGGAACGGGCGGGAGCCCCAGCATTTT.

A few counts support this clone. The CDR3 sequence: CASSLKRGSTDTQYF. Here the CDR3 DNA reads TGCGCCAGCAGCTTGAAGCGGGGGAGCACAGATACGCAGTATTTT. The chain recombines TRBV5-1 with TRBJ2-3; 8 bases are a match to TRBD2. Germline V gene data show CDR1 as SGHRS and CDR2 as YFSETQ. Trimming at V came to 1 base and at J to 0 bases, leaving 1 base not matched to a gene. The length of the CDR3 is 15 residues.

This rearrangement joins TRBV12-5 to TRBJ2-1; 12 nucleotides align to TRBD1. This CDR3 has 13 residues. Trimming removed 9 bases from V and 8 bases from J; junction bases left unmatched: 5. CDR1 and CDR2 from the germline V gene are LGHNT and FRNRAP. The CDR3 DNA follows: TGTGCTAGCTCCGGGACAGGGGGCTATGAGCAGTTCTTC. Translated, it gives CASSGTGGYEQFF. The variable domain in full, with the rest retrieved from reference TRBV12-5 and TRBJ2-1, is DARVTQTPRHKVTEMGQEVTMRCQPILGHNTVFWYRQTMMQGLELLAYFRNRAPLDDSGMPKDRFSAEMPDATLATLKIQPSEPRDSAVYFCASSGTGGYEQFFGPGTRLTVL.

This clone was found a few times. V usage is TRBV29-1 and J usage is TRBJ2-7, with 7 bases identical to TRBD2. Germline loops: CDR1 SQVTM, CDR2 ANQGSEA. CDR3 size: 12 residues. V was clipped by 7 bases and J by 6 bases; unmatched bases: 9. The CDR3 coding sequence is TGCAGCGCTCAGGGACTAAAGAGCGAGCAGTACTTC. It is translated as CSAQGLKSEQYF.

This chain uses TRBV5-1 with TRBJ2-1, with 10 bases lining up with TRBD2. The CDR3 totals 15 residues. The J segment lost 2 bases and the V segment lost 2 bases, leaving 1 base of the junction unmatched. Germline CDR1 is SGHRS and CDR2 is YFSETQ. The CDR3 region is CASSFTSGAYNEQFF. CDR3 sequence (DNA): TGCGCCAGCAGCTTTACTAGCGGGGCCTACAATGAGCAGTTCTTC.

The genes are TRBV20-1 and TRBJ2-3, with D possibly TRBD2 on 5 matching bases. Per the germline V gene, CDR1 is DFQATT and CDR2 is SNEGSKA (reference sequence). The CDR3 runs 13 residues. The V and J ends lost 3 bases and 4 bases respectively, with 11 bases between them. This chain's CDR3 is CSASGLFSDTQYF. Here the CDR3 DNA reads TGCAGTGCTAGTGGACTCTTCTCAGATACGCAGTATTTT.

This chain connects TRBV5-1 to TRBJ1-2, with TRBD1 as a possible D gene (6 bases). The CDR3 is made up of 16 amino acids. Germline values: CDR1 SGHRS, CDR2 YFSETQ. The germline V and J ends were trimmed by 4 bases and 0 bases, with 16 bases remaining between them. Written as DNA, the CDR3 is TGCGCCAGCAGCATCAGTTCCAGGGGAACTAACTATGGCTACACCTTC. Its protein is CASSISSRGTNYGYTF.

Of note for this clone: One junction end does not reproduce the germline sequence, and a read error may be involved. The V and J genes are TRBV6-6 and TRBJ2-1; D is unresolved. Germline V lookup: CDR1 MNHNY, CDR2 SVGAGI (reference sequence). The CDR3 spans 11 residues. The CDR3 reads CASSYRQEPFF. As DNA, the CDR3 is TGTGCCAGCAGTTACCGGCAGGAGCCGTTCTTC.